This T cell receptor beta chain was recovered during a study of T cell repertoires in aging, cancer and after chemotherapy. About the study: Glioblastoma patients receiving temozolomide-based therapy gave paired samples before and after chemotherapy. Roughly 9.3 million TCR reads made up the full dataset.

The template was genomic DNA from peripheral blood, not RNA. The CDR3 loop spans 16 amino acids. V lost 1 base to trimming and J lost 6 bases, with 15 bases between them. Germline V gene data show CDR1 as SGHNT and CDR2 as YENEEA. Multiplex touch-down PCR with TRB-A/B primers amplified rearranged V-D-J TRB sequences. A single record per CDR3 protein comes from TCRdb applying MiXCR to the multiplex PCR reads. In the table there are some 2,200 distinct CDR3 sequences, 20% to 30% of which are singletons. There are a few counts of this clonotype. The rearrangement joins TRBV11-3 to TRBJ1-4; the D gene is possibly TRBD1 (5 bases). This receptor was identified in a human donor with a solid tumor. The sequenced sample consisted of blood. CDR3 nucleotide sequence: TGTGCCAGCAGCTTAGGAAGGGCAGGGACGCATGAAAAACTGTTTTTT. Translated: CASSLGRAGTHEKLFF.